One sample yielded the 18 T cell receptor beta chains listed below, sequenced in a study of T-cell reconstitution after alpha-beta-depleted transplantation in children. Library preparation (for TCRbeta) was performed with unique molecular identifiers. From the PCR reads, TCRdb called clonotypes with MiXCR, one entry per CDR3 protein. The table shows approximately 350,000 distinct CDR3 sequences, with roughly 15% occurring only once. The sample was PBMCs, mostly from graft donor cells, taken 360 days after TCRalphabeta/CD19-depleted stem cell transplant. All receptors come from a male patient aged 2-10 years who had a stem cell transplant for acute lymphoblastic leukemia, so the T cells may come from the graft donor.

The chain employs TRBV5-6 and TRBJ2-3; maybe TRBD2 (5 bases). Trimming took off 0 bases at V and 3 bases at J, with 20 bases between the two ends. Germline CDR1 SGHDT, CDR2 YYEEEE. The CDR3 has 18 amino acids. The CDR3 nucleotides read TGTGCCAGCAGCTTGGCCAAGGCGGTGGGAGTTAGGACAGATACGCAGTATTTT. Amino acid sequence: CASSLAKAVGVRTDTQYF.

The genes are TRBV6-2 or TRBV6-3 and TRBJ2-1; the D is unclear. V was clipped by 2 bases and J by 4 bases, with 9 bases between them. The CDR3 runs 14 residues. Looked up from germline, CDR1 is MNHEY and CDR2 is SVGEGT. CDR3 sequence reads: CASSYDGAYNEQFF. CDR3 coding DNA: TGTGCCAGCAGTTACGACGGAGCTTACAATGAGCAGTTCTTC.

There are a few counts of this clonotype. V gene TRBV9 combines with J gene TRBJ2-3; unclear D gene. The CDR3 runs 13 residues. Germline V gene data show CDR1 as SGDLS and CDR2 as YYNGEE. Trimming shortened V by 3 bases and J by 2 bases, and 7 bases separated the two germline ends. Here the CDR3 DNA reads TGTGCCAGCAGCGCCTACCTCACAGATACGCAGTATTTT. As protein: CASSAYLTDTQYF.

The rearrangement joins TRBV20-1 to TRBJ1-4; possibly TRBD1 for D (5 bases). V was shortened by 2 bases and J by 3 bases, with 13 bases between the two germline ends. CDR3 length: 15 amino acids. The germline CDR1 and CDR2 sequences are DFQATT and SNEGSKA (reference sequence). The CDR3 loop is CSARSSGRANEKLFF. In DNA form, the CDR3 reads TGCAGTGCTAGATCCTCAGGGAGGGCTAATGAAAAACTGTTTTTT.

This clonotype was seen more than once but under ten times. This rearrangement joins TRBV6-2 or TRBV6-3 to TRBJ2-1, with D tentatively TRBD1 (5 bases). Trimming cost V 7 bases and J 8 bases, with 15 bases left between them. This CDR3 has 13 amino acids. Germline V lookup: CDR1 MNHEY, CDR2 SVGEGT. This chain's CDR3 is CASTSPVGHEQFF. The CDR3 nucleotides are TGTGCCAGCACCTCACCTGTGGGGCATGAGCAGTTCTTC.

This clonotype was counted only a few times. This chain links TRBV28 with TRBJ2-1; D is ambiguous. In germline, CDR1 is MDHEN, CDR2 SYDVKM. Trimming pared 2 bases from V and 8 bases from J, leaving 13 bases between. The CDR3 is 14 amino acids. Written as DNA, the CDR3 is TGTGCCAGCAGTTTAACTACCTACCCTGATGAGCAGTTCTTC. It is translated as CASSLTTYPDEQFF.

This clonotype was observed at least ten times. The CDR3: CASRRGQYSTDTQYF. CDR3 in DNA: TGTGCCAGCAGGAGGGGACAGTATAGCACAGATACGCAGTATTTT. The V call is TRBV12-3 or TRBV12-4, the J call TRBJ2-3; 7 bases are a match to TRBD1. V lost 6 bases, J lost 0 bases, and 6 bases stayed unmatched. The CDR3 has 15 amino acids.

This clonotype was recorded many times. The genes are TRBV5-1 and TRBJ2-2; 8 nucleotides agree with TRBD2. Trimming removed 5 bases from V and 4 bases from J; junction bases left unmatched: 4. The length of the CDR3 is 14 residues. Germline CDR1 reads SGHRS; CDR2 reads YFSETQ. CDR3 residues: CASRGLAGTGELFF. CDR3 coding DNA: TGCGCCAGCAGAGGGCTAGCGGGCACCGGGGAGCTGTTTTTT.

This clonotype was detected a few times. This rearrangement joins TRBV28 to TRBJ2-1, with TRBD2 matching over 7 bases. The J segment lost 6 bases and the V segment lost 11 bases, leaving 4 bases of the junction unmatched. Germline CDR1 MDHEN, CDR2 SYDVKM. This CDR3 region has 11 residues. CDR3 region: CAATSLNEQFF. The CDR3 nucleotides read TGTGCCGCGACTAGCCTCAATGAGCAGTTCTTC.

The rearrangement links TRBV12-3 or TRBV12-4 to TRBJ2-1; tentatively, D is TRBD1 or TRBD2 (5 bases each). The length of the CDR3 is 12 residues. Trimming left V 5 bases short and J 8 bases short, with 10 bases between. The CDR3 DNA is TGTGCCAGCAGTCCCCCGGGACATGAGCAGTTCTTC. The encoded protein is CASSPPGHEQFF.

Ten or more counts support this clonotype. The gene calls are TRBV3-1 and TRBJ2-5, with D unresolved. The CDR3 runs 11 residues. CDR1 is LGHDT and CDR2 is YNNKEL in the germline V gene (reference sequence). V was trimmed by 1 base and J by 5 bases, leaving 2 bases between them. Here the CDR3 reads CASSQGETQYF. As DNA, the CDR3 is TGTGCCAGCAGCCAAGGCGAGACCCAGTACTTC.

This chain connects TRBV5-1 to TRBJ1-1; 9 bases fit TRBD1. The CDR3 covers 14 residues. Looked up from germline, CDR1 is SGHRS and CDR2 is YFSETQ. J gave up 4 bases and V 7 bases, and 8 bases lay outside the gene matches. The chain's CDR3 is CASVKGQGSTEAFF. The DNA of the CDR3 is TGCGCCAGCGTTAAGGGACAGGGATCCACTGAAGCTTTCTTT.

This clonotype showed up just a few times. The chain joins TRBV29-1 to TRBJ2-7, with 14 bases identical to TRBD2. Germline V gene data show CDR1 as SQVTM and CDR2 as ANQGSEA. V gave up 1 base and J gave up 2 bases; unmatched junction bases: 13. This CDR3 is built from 19 residues. This chain's CDR3 is CSVEGPTSGRAGMAYEQYF. CDR3 nucleotides: TGCAGCGTTGAAGGCCCGACTAGCGGGAGGGCCGGCATGGCCTACGAGCAGTACTTC.

The rearrangement joins TRBV20-1 to TRBJ1-4; D remains unclear. V lost 1 base and J lost 2, with 11 bases in between. Germline V gene sequence: CDR1 DFQATT, CDR2 SNEGSKA (reference sequence). The CDR3 totals 15 residues. CDR3 protein: CSARVDWLTNEKLFF. For the CDR3, the DNA is TGCAGTGCTAGAGTTGATTGGTTGACTAATGAAAAACTGTTTTTT.

The chain employs TRBV28 and TRBJ2-2; D is unresolved. Trimming removed 1 base at V and 4 bases at J, with 4 bases between. Germline assignment: CDR1 MDHEN and CDR2 SYDVKM. This CDR3 has 13 residues. CDR3 loop: CASSLSFTGELFF. The DNA of the CDR3 is TGTGCCAGCAGTTTATCCTTCACCGGGGAGCTGTTTTTT.

This clonotype was counted a few times. This chain's CDR3 is CASSTRSEAFF. The CDR3 DNA follows: TGTGCCAGCAGCACTCGGTCTGAAGCTTTCTTT. The rearrangement uses TRBV7-9 and TRBJ1-1, with unresolved D. The CDR3 covers 11 residues. Germline V gene sequence: CDR1 SEHNR, CDR2 FQNEAQ (reference sequence). V was shortened by 5 bases and J by 6 bases, with 7 bases between the two germline ends.

The chain uses TRBV12-3 or TRBV12-4 and TRBJ1-2, with 7 bases that match TRBD1. The CDR3 spans 13 residues. The CDR3 nucleotides read TGTGTCTCGAAGGCAGGGGGTACCTATGGCTACACCTTC. It specifies CVSKAGGTYGYTF.

This clonotype has only a few counts. This chain links TRBV5-1 with TRBJ2-2; D might be TRBD2 (6 bases). CDR1 and CDR2 from the germline V gene are SGHRS and YFSETQ. This CDR3 comprises 15 residues. V shed 4 bases and J shed 0 bases, with 10 bases lying between them. This CDR3 reads CASSEGTSNTGELFF. CDR3 nucleotides: TGCGCCAGCAGCGAAGGGACTTCGAACACCGGGGAGCTGTTTTTT.